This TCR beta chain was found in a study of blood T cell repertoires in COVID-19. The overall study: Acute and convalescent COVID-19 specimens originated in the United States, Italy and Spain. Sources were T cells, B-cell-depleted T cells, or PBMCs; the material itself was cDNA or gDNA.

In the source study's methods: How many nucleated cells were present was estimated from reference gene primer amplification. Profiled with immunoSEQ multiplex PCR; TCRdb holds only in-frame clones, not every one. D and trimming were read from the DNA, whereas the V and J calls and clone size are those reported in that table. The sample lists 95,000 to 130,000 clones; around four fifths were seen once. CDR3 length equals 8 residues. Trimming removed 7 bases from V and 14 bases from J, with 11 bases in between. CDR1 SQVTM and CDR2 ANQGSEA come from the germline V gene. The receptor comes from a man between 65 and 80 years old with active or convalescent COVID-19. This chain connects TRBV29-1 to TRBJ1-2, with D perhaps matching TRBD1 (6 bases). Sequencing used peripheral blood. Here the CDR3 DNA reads TGCAGCGGTACAGGGTTAACCTTC. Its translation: CSGTGLTF.